This paragraph reports one T cell receptor (beta chain). The data belong to a study of blood T cells in healthy people across ages. The use of a sample-barcoded 5' primer and a J-beta primer mix characterized a second PCR of roughly 7 to 12 cycles. Every single cDNA molecule received a tag from a template-switch adaptor with 12 random nucleotides. TCRdb re-called the 5' RACE reads with MiXCR, one entry per CDR3 protein. The sample records hundreds of thousands of distinct CDR3 sequences, about 40% being singletons. In germline, CDR1 is SGDLS, CDR2 YYNGEE. This CDR3 has 15 residues. Trimming stripped 4 bases from V and 11 bases from J, with 24 bases between.

The sample was blood. The chain links TRBV9 to TRBJ2-5; the D gene is possibly TRBD1 (7 bases). This TCR derives from a woman aged 60 to 75 in good health. This chain's CDR3 is CASSRQGLQANEQYF. CDR3 nucleotides: TGTGCCAGCAGCAGACAGGGACTTCAGGCCAATGAGCAGTACTTC.